Listed below are T cell receptor beta chains from one sample, sequenced in a study of T cells in Graves' hyperthyroidism and ophthalmopathy. One entry per CDR3 protein, called by TCRdb with MiXCR from the multiplex PCR reads. The sample includes 460,000 or so distinct CDR3 sequences, under 15% of them seen just once. Material: blood. These receptor sequences come from a woman aged 18-30 years with Graves' hyperthyroidism. CDR3s include the opening cysteine and the closing phenylalanine or tryptophan. The D gene is left open where the match is weak. A row's size may be missing; if present it is once, few, many or a size class.

>TRBV27|many|TRBD2|TRBJ2-3
TGTGCCAGCAGTTCCCTGGAGACTAGCAGAGTGGATACGCAGTATTTT
CASSSLETSRVDTQYF
>TRBV20-1|.|.|TRBJ2-2
TGCAGTGCTAATAAAGCGTCAAACACCGGGGAGCTGTTTTTT
CSANKASNTGELFF
>TRBV12-3/TRBV12-4|many|.|TRBJ1-1
TGTGCCAGCCTCGGGTCGGACACTGAAGCTTTCTTT
CASLGSDTEAFF
>TRBV6-5|once|TRBD2|TRBJ2-2
TGTGCCAGCAGTTTCTCAGCGGGAGGCGACACCGGGGAGCTGTTTTTT
CASSFSAGGDTGELFF
>TRBV7-3|many|TRBD2|TRBJ2-3
TGTGCCAGCAGCTCATTCGGACTAGGTGACACAGATACGCAGTATTTT
CASSSFGLGDTDTQYF
>TRBV30|many|TRBD1|TRBJ1-5
TGTGCCTGGAGTGTCTCGGCAGGGGGTCAGCCCCAGCATTTT
CAWSVSAGGQPQHF
>TRBV19|many|.|TRBJ1-2
TGTGCCAGTAGTATACGGGCGGGGCTCCGCGTCTATGGCTACACCTTC
CASSIRAGLRVYGYTF
>TRBV2|.|.|TRBJ2-2
TGTGCCAGCAGTGCTCAGAACACCGGGGAGCTGTTTTTT
CASSAQNTGELFF
>TRBV12-3/TRBV12-4|many|.|TRBJ2-3
TGTGCCAGCAGTTTATCGGGGGGCCCAGATACGCAGTATTTT
CASSLSGGPDTQYF
>TRBV3-1|many|.|TRBJ2-7
TGTGCCAGCAGCCAAGTAACTACGGGTTACGAGCAGTACTTC
CASSQVTTGYEQYF
>TRBV3-1|few|TRBD2|TRBJ2-2
TGTGCCAGCAGCCACACAGAGGCTAGCGGGCAAAACACCGGGGAGCTGTTTTTT
CASSHTEASGQNTGELFF
>TRBV6-2/TRBV6-3|.|.|TRBJ2-7
TGTGCCAGCAGTTACTCACAGGGATCCGCCTACGAGCAGTACTTC
CASSYSQGSAYEQYF
>TRBV30|few|.|TRBJ1-2
TGTGTCTCTCACCCAGATGGCTACACCTTC
CVSHPDGYTF
>TRBV6-5|few|.|TRBJ1-5
TGTGCCAGCAGTTACAATCTATACAGGATAGCAAATCAGCCCCAGCATTTT
CASSYNLYRIANQPQHF
>TRBV27|many|.|TRBJ1-2
TGTGCCAGCAGTTTACGTATAAACTATGGCTACACCTTC
CASSLRINYGYTF
>TRBV2|many|TRBD2|TRBJ2-1
TGTGCCAGCAGTATAGCGGGAGAGATCGATGAGCAGTTCTTC
CASSIAGEIDEQFF
>TRBV10-2|many|.|TRBJ2-3
TGCGCCAGCAGTGGCGTAGCGAGAAAAACAGATACGCAGTATTTT
CASSGVARKTDTQYF
>TRBV10-2|few|.|TRBJ2-1
TGCGCCACGGCAGGGGGGACCTCCTACAATGAGCAGTTCTTC
CATAGGTSYNEQFF
>TRBV10-3|many|.|TRBJ2-1
TGTGCCATCAGTGGGCCCACCCGGGCGGGACCCTCCTACAATGAGCAGTTCTTC
CAISGPTRAGPSYNEQFF
>TRBV20-1|.|.|TRBJ1-1
TGCAGTGCTAGCGAGGGAGGGAACACTGAAGCTTTCTTT
CSASEGGNTEAFF
>TRBV4-1|few|TRBD2|TRBJ2-3
TGCGCCAGCAGCCAAGAAGGGGCGGGAGCGGGAGATACGCAGTATTTT
CASSQEGAGAGDTQYF
>TRBV5-4|.|TRBD1|TRBJ1-6
TGTGCCAGCAGTCATGGGACAGGGTTATTGTCGCCCCTCCACTTT
CASSHGTGLLSPLHF
>TRBV5-1|once|TRBD2|TRBJ2-3
TGCGCCGGCAGCACCGGACTAGCGGGAGTCCGGACAGATACGCAGTATTTT
CAGSTGLAGVRTDTQYF
>TRBV11-3|.|.|TRBJ2-6
TGTGCCAGCAGCTTACTCGTCGGATCTGGGGCCAACGTCCTGACTTTC
CASSLLVGSGANVLTF
>TRBV27|many|TRBD2|TRBJ2-1
TGTGCCAGCAGGAAAGGTGGGACTAGCGGCTACAATGAGCAGTTCTTC
CASRKGGTSGYNEQFF
>TRBV25-1|many|TRBD2|TRBJ2-1
TGTGCCAGCAGTGTTGGGGTCGGGCAACCGGGAGGGAATGAGCAGTTCTTC
CASSVGVGQPGGNEQFF
>TRBV12-3/TRBV12-4|once|TRBD1|TRBJ2-5
TGTGCCAGCAGGCCTACAGGGGGCTTAGAGACCCAGTACTTC
CASRPTGGLETQYF
>TRBV7-8|many|TRBD2|TRBJ2-3
TGTGCCAGCACCGTACTAGCGGGAATTAGCACAGATACGCAGTATTTT
CASTVLAGISTDTQYF
>TRBV7-9|many|TRBD1|TRBJ1-1
TGTGCCAGTAGTACGACAGGGGGTAACACTGAAGCTTTCTTT
CASSTTGGNTEAFF
>TRBV19|.|.|TRBJ1-2
TGTGCCAGTAGTCAGGACAGAACTTATAACTATGGCTACACCTTC
CASSQDRTYNYGYTF
>TRBV11-3|many|.|TRBJ2-3
TGTGCCAGCAGCTTGGGGGCCCAGACGTATACGCAGTATTTT
CASSLGAQTYTQYF
>TRBV18|many|.|TRBJ1-4
TGTGCCAGCTCACCCGCTCAGGGGTCTGGAACTAATGAAAAACTGTTTTTT
CASSPAQGSGTNEKLFF
>TRBV27|.|.|TRBJ2-5
TGTGCCAGCAGTCAGGGGGGTTGGGCGGGAGAGCAAGAGACCCAGTACTTC
CASSQGGWAGEQETQYF
>TRBV7-2|many|TRBD2|TRBJ2-5
TGTGCCAGCACCGTGGAAGCGGGACTTGGGGAGACCCAGTACTTC
CASTVEAGLGETQYF
>TRBV19|many|.|TRBJ1-2
TGTGCCAGTAGTATAGGGGCCGGCTACACCTTC
CASSIGAGYTF
>TRBV3-1|many|TRBD1|TRBJ2-5
TGTGCCAGCAGCCAACAGACAGGGGCCATCATCCAGTACTTC
CASSQQTGAIIQYF
>TRBV11-2|many|TRBD2|TRBJ2-4
TGTGCCAGCAGCTTTTCCACTAGCGGGAGGGGGTTGAACATTCAGTACTTC
CASSFSTSGRGLNIQYF
>TRBV20-1|many|.|TRBJ1-6
TGCAGTGCTAGAGAACCGGGCCCCTCGGGTTCACCCCTCCACTTT
CSAREPGPSGSPLHF
>TRBV3-1|many|.|TRBJ1-1
TGTGCCAGCAGCCCAAGGGTGCAAGGTGAAGCTTTCTTT
CASSPRVQGEAFF
>TRBV6-1|few|TRBD1|TRBJ2-7
TGTGCCAGCAGTAGACAGGGTGTCGCCTACGAGCAGTACTTC
CASSRQGVAYEQYF
>TRBV5-4|.|TRBD1|TRBJ2-5
TGTGCCAGCAGCCCGACCGGGACAGGTTTCCAAGAGACCCAGTACTTC
CASSPTGTGFQETQYF
>TRBV19|many|.|TRBJ2-7
TGTGCCACTAGGGGACGGGGATACTACGAGCAGTACTTC
CATRGRGYYEQYF
>TRBV25-1|many|.|TRBJ2-5
TGTGCCAGCAGTGAATGGCGGGATCAAGAGACCCAGTACTTC
CASSEWRDQETQYF
>TRBV2|many|TRBD2|TRBJ2-1
TGTGCCAGCAGTACCTCCGGGGGAATAGCGGGAGGAAACTCCTACAATGAGCAGTTCTTC
CASSTSGGIAGGNSYNEQFF
>TRBV11-2|many|.|TRBJ2-7
TGTGCCAGCAGCTTAGTCCACAACAGACCCTACGAGCAGTACTTC
CASSLVHNRPYEQYF
>TRBV13|.|TRBD1|TRBJ2-1
TGTGCCAGCAGCCATTTGGGGGAAAACAGGGGGCGAGGGGTCTACAATGAGCAGTTCTTC
CASSHLGENRGRGVYNEQFF
>TRBV6-5|.|.|TRBJ1-1
TGTGCCAGCAGTTACGTAAAGGGAAGGTACACTGAAGCTTTCTTT
CASSYVKGRYTEAFF
>TRBV6-4|many|.|TRBJ2-1
TGTGCCAGCAGTGTGGACAACTACAATGAGCAGTTCTTC
CASSVDNYNEQFF
>TRBV29-1|many|.|TRBJ1-6
TGCGCCGGCCAGTTACATAATTCACCCCTCCACTTT
CAGQLHNSPLHF
>TRBV11-2|many|.|TRBJ1-5
TGTGCCAGCAGCCTGGGACTTCAGGACCGGCCCCAGCATTTT
CASSLGLQDRPQHF
>TRBV7-9|.|.|TRBJ2-6
TGTGCCAGCAGTCGGACAGTGCTGACCTCTGGGGCCAACGTCCTGACTTTC
CASSRTVLTSGANVLTF
>TRBV6-5|many|TRBD1|TRBJ1-2
TGTGCCAGCAGTTACTCGAGAGGTACTGCAGGGGGAGAGACCTATGGCTACACCTTC
CASSYSRGTAGGETYGYTF
>TRBV12-3/TRBV12-4|many|TRBD2|TRBJ2-3
TGTGCCAGCAGTACCCGGACTAGCGGGAGTCGCTCAGATACGCAGTATTTT
CASSTRTSGSRSDTQYF
>TRBV11-3|many|TRBD2|TRBJ2-2
TGTGCCAGCAGCTTAGCGGCGGGAGTGCCCGGGGAGCTGTTTTTT
CASSLAAGVPGELFF